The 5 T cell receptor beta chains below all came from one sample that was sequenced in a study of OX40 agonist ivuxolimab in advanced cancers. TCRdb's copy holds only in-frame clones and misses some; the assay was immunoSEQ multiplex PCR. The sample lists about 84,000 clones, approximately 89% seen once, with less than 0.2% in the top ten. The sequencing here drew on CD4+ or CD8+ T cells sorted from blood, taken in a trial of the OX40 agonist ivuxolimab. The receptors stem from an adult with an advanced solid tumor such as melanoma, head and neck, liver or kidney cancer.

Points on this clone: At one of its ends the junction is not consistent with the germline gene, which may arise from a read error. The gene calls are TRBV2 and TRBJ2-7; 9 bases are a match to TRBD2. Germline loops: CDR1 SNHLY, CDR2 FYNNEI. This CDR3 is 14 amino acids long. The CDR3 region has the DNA TGTGCCAGCAGGACTAGCGGAACAACCTACGGGCAGTACTTC. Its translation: CASRTSGTTYGQYF.

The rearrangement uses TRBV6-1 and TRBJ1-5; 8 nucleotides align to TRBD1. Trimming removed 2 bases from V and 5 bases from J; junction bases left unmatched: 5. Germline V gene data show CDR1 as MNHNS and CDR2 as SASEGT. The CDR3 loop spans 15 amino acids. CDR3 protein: CASSEMSGGDQPQHF. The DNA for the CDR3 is TGTGCCAGCAGTGAAATGTCAGGGGGCGATCAGCCCCAGCATTTT.

The CDR3 DNA sequence: TGTGCCAGCAGTGATCCATCCAGGACAGGGGACACAGATACGCAGTATTTT. Encoded protein: CASSDPSRTGDTDTQYF. V and J are TRBV6-1 and TRBJ2-3; TRBD1 aligns across 9 bases. Unmatched junction bases numbered 9, after V lost 3 bases and J lost 2 bases. The germline V gene has CDR1 MNHNS and CDR2 SASEGT. The CDR3 has 17 residues.

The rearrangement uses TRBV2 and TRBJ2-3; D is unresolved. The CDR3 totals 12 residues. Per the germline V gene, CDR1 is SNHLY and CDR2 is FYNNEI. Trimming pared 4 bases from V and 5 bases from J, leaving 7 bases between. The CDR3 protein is CASSVLQDTQYF. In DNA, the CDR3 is TGTGCCAGCAGTGTGCTTCAAGATACGCAGTATTTT.

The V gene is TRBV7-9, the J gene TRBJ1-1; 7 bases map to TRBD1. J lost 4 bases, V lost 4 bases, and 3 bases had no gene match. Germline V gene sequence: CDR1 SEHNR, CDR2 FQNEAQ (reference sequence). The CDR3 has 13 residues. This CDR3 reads CASSSQGTTEAFF. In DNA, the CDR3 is TGTGCCAGCAGCTCACAGGGGACCACTGAAGCTTTCTTT.